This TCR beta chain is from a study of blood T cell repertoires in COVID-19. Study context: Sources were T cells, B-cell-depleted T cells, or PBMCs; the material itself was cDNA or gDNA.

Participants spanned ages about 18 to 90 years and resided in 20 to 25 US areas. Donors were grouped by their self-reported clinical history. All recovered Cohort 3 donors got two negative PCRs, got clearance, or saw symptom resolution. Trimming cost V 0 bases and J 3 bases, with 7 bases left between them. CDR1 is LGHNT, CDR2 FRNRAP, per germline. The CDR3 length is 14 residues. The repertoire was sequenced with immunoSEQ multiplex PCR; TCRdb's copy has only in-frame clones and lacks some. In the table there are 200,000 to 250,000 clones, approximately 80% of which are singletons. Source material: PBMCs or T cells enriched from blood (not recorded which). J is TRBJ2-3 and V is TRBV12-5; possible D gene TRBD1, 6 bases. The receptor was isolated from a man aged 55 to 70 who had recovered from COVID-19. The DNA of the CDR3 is TGTGCTAGTGGTTTGGTAACAGGGACAGATACGCAGTATTTT. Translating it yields CASGLVTGTDTQYF.